Detailed here is one T cell receptor beta chain. These data originate in a study of human T cells and chemical hapten exposure. Study at large: Investigators sensitized around 2 cm by around 2 cm of upper inner arm skin with 2% DPC. Patch tests put 0.01% DPC on the upper back, read at 6 days.

Individual cDNA molecules (in the library) carried attached unique molecular identifiers. In TCRdb, the RACE reads were re-called with MiXCR into one record per CDR3 protein. The sample lists tens of thousands of distinct CDR3 sequences; about 10% were seen once. The time point denotes: pre-sensitization, week 0. The treatment was: therapeutic diphenylcyclopropenone sensitization with weekly scalp DPC. Each donor was an alopecia patient between 18 and 70 years of age who qualified for DPC. Germline loops: CDR1 WSHSY, CDR2 SAAADI. J was trimmed by 0 bases and V by 11 bases; bases with no gene match: 12. The CDR3 sequence is 17 residues long.

The material sequenced was whole blood, taken in connection with sensitization to the hapten diphenylcyclopropenone (DPC). This TCR was recovered from a woman aged 35 to 49 with alopecia areata. Some clones in this sample may be carry-over from other donors' samples. V usage is TRBV10-2 and J usage is TRBJ2-3, with TRBD2 matching 12 bases. The CDR3 coding sequence is TGCGCCGCAGCACCAGGACTAGCGGGAACCAGCACAGATACGCAGTATTTT. Translation gives CAAAPGLAGTSTDTQYF.